This TCR beta chain was obtained from a study of beta chain features in type 1 diabetes. Study conclusions and caveats: Type 1 diabetes patients had TCRB CDR3s that were shorter (moderately but significantly so) in all four CD4+ subsets. The naive, central memory and Treg TCRB repertoires of patients appeared to be more similar to one another than those of healthy donors. Patients with type 1 diabetes showed fewer VDJ junction insertions and more deletions.

All of the isolated RNA was reverse transcribed, so expressed TCRB transcripts were sequenced. TCRdb's copy holds only in-frame clones and misses some; the assay was immunoSEQ multiplex PCR. The sample consists of about 390,000 clones, 9.6% of them appearing once. With 2 bases clipped from V and 2 bases from J, the junction kept 5 bases outside the gene matches. The CDR3 spans 15 residues. This clone was recorded many times. Its antigen remains unknown. Sequenced input: central memory CD4+ T cells from blood. The rearrangement uses TRBV23-1 and TRBJ1-2, with 7 bases identical to TRBD1. TRBV23-1 belongs to the ORF category, with a function that is uncertain. The source of this sequence is a man aged 25 to 40 with type 1 diabetes. CDR3 region: CASSQTGEINYGYTF. The DNA of the CDR3 is TGCGCCAGCAGTCAAACAGGGGAGATCAACTATGGCTACACCTTC.